Shown below are 18 T cell receptor beta chains from a single sample sequenced in a study of blood T cell repertoires in COVID-19. Repertoires were generated with immunoSEQ multiplex PCR, while TCRdb's copy carries only in-frame clones and drops some. The repertoire holds approximately 270,000 clones, 85% to 90% seen once, with 4.1% in the top ten. The sequenced sample consisted of PBMCs or T cells enriched from blood (not recorded which). These receptors were collected from a woman younger than 45 with acute COVID-19.

The CDR3 DNA reads as TGTGCCAGCAGTGAACTAGCGGGGATGAACATTCAGTACTTC. Translated: CASSELAGMNIQYF. The rearrangement uses TRBV6-1 and TRBJ2-4; 9 bases are a match to TRBD2. CDR1 and CDR2 from the germline V gene are MNHNS and SASEGT. This CDR3 has 14 residues. Trimming cost V 2 bases and J 7 bases; bases outside gene matches: 3.

This chain links TRBV28 with TRBJ2-7; 7 nucleotides line up with TRBD1. The CDR3 contains 14 residues. CDR1 and CDR2 from the germline V gene are MDHEN and SYDVKM. The V gene end was trimmed by 8 bases and the J gene end by 5 bases; junction bases not matched to a gene: 12. CDR3 in DNA: TGTGCCAGCCACGGAGGACAGGCGGGTAACGAGCAGTACTTC. Translated, it gives CASHGGQAGNEQYF.

The V and J genes are TRBV7-9 and TRBJ2-2, with 7 bases aligning to TRBD2. The CDR3 runs 17 residues. Germline lookup yields CDR1 SEHNR and CDR2 FQNEAQ (reference sequence). Trimming took 2 bases from V and 1 from J; bases not matched to a gene: 7. CDR3 loop: CASSLPLAALNTGELFF. The CDR3 region has the DNA TGTGCCAGCAGCTTACCCCTAGCGGCCCTGAACACCGGGGAGCTGTTTTTT.

This clone is a singleton in its sample. This chain uses TRBV7-6 with TRBJ2-2, with TRBD2 as a possible D gene (6 bases). Trimming removed 5 bases at V and 4 bases at J, with 17 bases between. The CDR3 contains 16 residues. Per the germline V gene, CDR1 is SGHVS and CDR2 is FNYEAQ. The CDR3 DNA reads TGTGCCAGCAGCCAAAGAACGACTAGTCCCACCGGGGAGCTGTTTTTT. Amino acids: CASSQRTTSPTGELFF.

This clone came up once. The rearrangement joins TRBV7-6 to TRBJ2-5, with D uncertain. This CDR3 has 14 amino acids. The germline V gene has CDR1 SGHVS and CDR2 FNYEAQ. The V end lost 3 bases, the J end lost 1 base, and 9 bases lay between the germline ends. CDR3 protein: CASSLNSVQETQYF. As DNA, the CDR3 is TGTGCCAGCAGCTTGAATTCGGTCCAAGAGACCCAGTACTTC. The whole variable domain, remainder taken from reference TRBV7-6 and TRBJ2-5, is GAGVSQSPRYKVTKRGQDVALRCDPISGHVSLYWYRQALGQGPEFLTYFNYEAQQDKSGLPNDRFSAERPEGSISTLTIQRTEQRDSAMYRCASSLNSVQETQYFGPGTRLLVL.

This chain links TRBV7-2 with TRBJ1-1; a weak D match, TRBD1 (5 bases). Germline V lookup: CDR1 SGHTA, CDR2 FQGNSA. The CDR3 consists of 16 residues. Deletions cut 2 bases from V and 0 bases from J, with 13 bases between. In DNA, the CDR3 is TGTGCCAGCAGCTTATGGGTAGGGGTCCTGAACACTGAAGCTTTCTTT. Translating it yields CASSLWVGVLNTEAFF.

V and J are TRBV7-3 and TRBJ2-2; 13 positions match TRBD2. The CDR3 extends over 19 amino acids. V shed 5 bases and J 5 bases; nucleotides not matched to a gene: 14. Per the germline V gene, CDR1 is SGHTA and CDR2 is FQGTGA. In nucleotides, the CDR3 is TGTGCCAGCAGCCCAATAATACGAGGACTAGCGGGAGTTACCGGGGAGCTGTTTTTT. Its translation is CASSPIIRGLAGVTGELFF.

The CDR3 loop reads CATSDTTSGDWNEQFF. In DNA, the CDR3 is TGTGCCACCAGTGATACGACTAGCGGAGACTGGAATGAGCAGTTCTTC. The chain links TRBV24-1 to TRBJ2-1; 9 bases are a match to TRBD2. This CDR3 is 16 amino acids long. Per the germline V gene, CDR1 is KGHDR and CDR2 is SFDVKD. Germline trimming cut 3 bases from V and 7 bases from J; bases unmatched to any gene: 9.

This chain uses TRBV11-2 with TRBJ2-1, with 8 bases matching TRBD2. Germline CDR1 is SGHAT and CDR2 is FQNNGV. The CDR3 is made up of 16 amino acids. Unmatched junction bases numbered 11, after V lost 5 bases and J lost 5 bases. CDR3 nucleotide sequence: TGTGCCAGCAGCCCACAACTAGCGGCGGTGGACAATGAGCAGTTCTTC. Protein product: CASSPQLAAVDNEQFF.

The V gene is TRBV27, the J gene TRBJ2-7, with 7 bases lining up with TRBD1. Trimming removed 1 base from V and 3 bases from J; junction bases left unmatched: 3. Per the germline V gene, CDR1 is MNHEY and CDR2 is SMNVEV (reference sequence). The CDR3 has 14 residues. This CDR3 reads CASSLYRGGYEQYF. Here the CDR3 DNA reads TGTGCCAGCAGTTTATACAGGGGCGGCTACGAGCAGTACTTC.

This chain connects TRBV9 to TRBJ2-1, with 8 positions matching TRBD2. Germline V gene lookup returns CDR1 SGDLS and CDR2 YYNGEE. J gave up 0 bases and V 0 bases, and 8 bases lay outside the gene matches. The CDR3 length is 18 residues. Here the CDR3 reads CASSVAGGTSGSYNEQFF. CDR3 bases: TGTGCCAGCAGCGTAGCCGGGGGCACTAGCGGCTCCTACAATGAGCAGTTCTTC.

The rearrangement joins TRBV7-9 to TRBJ2-3, with a tentative D call TRBD2 (5 bases). The V gene lost 5 bases and the J gene lost 3 bases, with 18 bases spanning the gap. Germline V gene data show CDR1 as SEHNR and CDR2 as FQNEAQ (reference sequence). CDR3 length: 16 amino acids. CDR3 DNA: TGTGCCAGCAGCCCCTGGGAGATAGTCATTACAGATACGCAGTATTTT. Amino acid sequence: CASSPWEIVITDTQYF.

V gene TRBV7-2 combines with J gene TRBJ2-3; 9 positions agree with TRBD2. This CDR3 has 16 amino acids. Germline trimming cut 8 bases from V and 2 bases from J; bases unmatched to any gene: 11. CDR1 SGHTA and CDR2 FQGNSA come from the germline V gene. The CDR3 nucleotides read TGTGCCAGCCATTTGGGGGCTAGCGGGAACACAGATACGCAGTATTTT. The encoded protein is CASHLGASGNTDTQYF.

This clone was found a few times. The chain uses TRBV27 and TRBJ2-7; 7 nucleotides align to TRBD1. Germline CDR1 and CDR2: MNHEY and SMNVEV (reference sequence). The V and J ends lost 5 bases and 3 bases, in that order; junction bases with no gene match: 4. This CDR3 contains 13 residues. CDR3 loop: CASSPGQIYEQYF. The CDR3 DNA reads as TGTGCCAGCAGTCCGGGACAGATCTACGAGCAGTACTTC.

This chain uses TRBV7-9 with TRBJ1-2; 9 positions match TRBD1. The germline CDR1 and CDR2 sequences are SEHNR and FQNEAQ (reference sequence). J was trimmed by 5 bases and V by 5 bases; bases with no gene match: 9. There are 15 residues in the CDR3. The CDR3 DNA reads TGTGCCAGCAGCCTATTTGGGACAGGGAGTTATGGCTACACCTTC. Residues: CASSLFGTGSYGYTF.

This rearrangement joins TRBV24-1 to TRBJ2-1, with 8 bases fitting TRBD1. Germline-derived CDR1 and CDR2 are KGHDR and SFDVKD. The CDR3 covers 14 residues. Trimming at V came to 7 bases and at J to 2 bases, leaving 3 bases not matched to a gene. The CDR3: CATSRGRTYNEQFF. DNA of the CDR3: TGTGCCACCAGCAGGGGGCGAACCTACAATGAGCAGTTCTTC.

This clone has a handful of counts. V is TRBV20-1 and J is TRBJ1-2, with D possibly being TRBD1 (6 bases). There are 11 residues in the CDR3. CDR1 DFQATT and CDR2 SNEGSKA come from the germline V gene (reference sequence). Between the trimmed V and J ends, which lost 1 base and 10 bases, there was a span of 10 bases. Written as DNA, the CDR3 is TGCAGTGCTAGAGTGGACAGCATCTACACCTTC. It encodes CSARVDSIYTF.

The chain combines TRBV7-6 with TRBJ1-4; no firm D call. The germline gives CDR1 SGHVS, CDR2 FNYEAQ. Trimming took 5 bases from V and 8 from J, leaving 6 bases between them. The CDR3 runs 11 residues. CDR3 in DNA: TGTGCCAGCAGCGCGGGGGAAAAACTGTTTTTT. Protein product: CASSAGEKLFF.